These 17 T cell receptor beta chains were all obtained from the same sample, sequenced in a study of shared clonotypes between healthy human individuals. The repertoire was sequenced with immunoSEQ multiplex PCR; TCRdb's copy has only in-frame clones and lacks some. The table has about 730,000 clones, around 77% seen once. Sequenced material: memory CD4+ T cells sorted from blood. Subset given: CD45RA-negative fraction. Source of these receptors: a woman aged 25 to 45 in good health.

The rearrangement uses TRBV6-6 and TRBJ2-7; 11 bases map to TRBD2. CDR3 size: 15 residues. Germline V gene data show CDR1 as MNHNY and CDR2 as SVGAGI (reference sequence). The V segment lost 5 bases and the J segment 3 bases; nucleotides outside the gene matches: 6. CDR3: CASSTGTSGNYEQYF. Written as DNA, the CDR3 is TGTGCCAGCAGTACTGGGACTAGCGGAAACTACGAGCAGTACTTC.

The CDR3 nucleotides read TGTGCCAGCAGCCGAGGGGGCGCATCCATTGTCAATGAGCAGTTCTTC. This translates into CASSRGGASIVNEQFF. This sequence joins TRBV14 and TRBJ2-1; 7 bases map to TRBD1. The CDR3 is 16 residues long. V dropped 4 bases and J dropped 6; count of bases not matched to a gene: 12. Germline V lookup: CDR1 SGHDN, CDR2 FVKESK.

The genes are TRBV27 and TRBJ1-5; D perhaps matches TRBD1 (6 bases). The CDR3 is made up of 14 amino acids. The V end was cut by 3 bases, the J end by 3 bases, with 9 bases between. The V gene's germline CDR1 is MNHEY and CDR2 SMNVEV (reference sequence). The chain's CDR3 is CASSLRGANQPQHF. The CDR3 DNA reads TGTGCCAGCAGTTTGCGGGGGGCCAATCAGCCCCAGCATTTT.

This chain links TRBV7-2 with TRBJ2-2, with 7 bases lining up with TRBD2. The CDR3 runs 16 residues. V dropped 2 bases and J dropped 2; count of bases not matched to a gene: 5. CDR1 is SGHTA and CDR2 is FQGNSA in the germline V gene. CDR3 bases: TGTGCCAGCAGCTTATTGCCTAGCGGAAACACCGGGGAGCTGTTTTTT. Translated, it gives CASSLLPSGNTGELFF.

CDR3 amino acids: CASSLTRNTGELFF. CDR3 DNA: TGTGCCAGCAGCTTAACTAGGAACACCGGGGAGCTGTTTTTT. The chain has TRBV7-9 and TRBJ2-2; TRBD2 might be the D (5 bases). The CDR3 length is 14 residues. The ends were cut back, 2 bases at V and 1 base at J, with 5 bases in the middle. Germline CDR1 reads SEHNR; CDR2 reads FQNEAQ (reference sequence).

The chain combines TRBV6-5 with TRBJ1-5; D uncertain. Trimming stripped 8 bases from V and 1 base from J, with 12 bases between. The CDR3 runs 14 residues. Per the germline V gene, CDR1 is MNHEY and CDR2 is SVGAGI. CDR3 coding DNA: TGTGCCAGCCGGACCGGGCGGAGCAATCAGCCCCAGCATTTT. Translation: CASRTGRSNQPQHF.

This chain joins TRBV5-1 and TRBJ1-6; a possible D gene is TRBD1 (6 bases). Trimming pared 5 bases from V and 7 bases from J, leaving 16 bases between. The CDR3 length is 15 residues. The germline gives CDR1 SGHRS, CDR2 YFSETQ. CDR3 sequence (DNA): TGCGCCAGCAGTGCGGGACATCCGTCAAATTCACCCCTCCACTTT. It is translated as CASSAGHPSNSPLHF.

The chain recombines TRBV11-3 with TRBJ1-1; tentatively, D is TRBD1 (5 bases). Germline CDR1 is SGHNT and CDR2 is YENEEA. The CDR3 is 13 residues long. Trimming took 3 bases from V and 6 from J, leaving 11 bases between them. The CDR3 loop reads CASSLQGDSEAFF. The CDR3 region has the DNA TGTGCCAGCAGCTTGCAGGGAGATTCTGAAGCTTTCTTT.

Comments on this clone: A much larger clone differs from this one at a single base, so this may be a read error. V gene TRBV13 combines with J gene TRBJ2-3, with TRBD2 identical over 9 bases. The V gene's germline CDR1 is PRHDT and CDR2 FYEKMQ (reference sequence). The ends lost 4 bases at V and 0 bases at J; junction bases unmatched: 2. The CDR3 contains 15 residues. As DNA, the CDR3 is TGTGCCAGCAGCTCAACTAGCGGGAGCACAGATACGCAGTATTTT. Its protein is CASSSTSGSTDTQYF.

In the case of this clone: The same CDR3 is also encoded by other DNA sequences in this sample. The CDR3 nucleotides are TGTGCCAGCAGCTTAGGGACAGATACGCAGTATTTT. This translates into CASSLGTDTQYF. The rearrangement links TRBV7-8 to TRBJ2-3; no definite D call. Germline V gives CDR1 SGHVS, CDR2 FQNEAQ. V was trimmed by 1 base and J by 3 bases, leaving 2 bases between them. The CDR3 runs to 12 residues.

The CDR3 DNA is TGCAGCGTGTACTTAGCGGGCCAGAGCTCCTACAATGAGCAGTTCTTC. Translation gives CSVYLAGQSSYNEQFF. This sequence joins TRBV29-1 and TRBJ2-1; TRBD2 matches at 7 bases. Unmatched junction bases numbered 11, after V lost 6 bases and J lost 0 bases. CDR1 and CDR2 from the germline V gene are SQVTM and ANQGSEA. The CDR3 contains 16 residues.

This chain connects TRBV7-9 to TRBJ2-5; TRBD2 aligns across 8 bases. Germline values: CDR1 SEHNR, CDR2 FQNEAQ (reference sequence). The junction had 7 bases not matched to a gene; V was cut back by 5 bases and J by 5 bases. The CDR3 has 14 amino acids. The CDR3: CASSPHSGKETQYF. The CDR3 nucleotides read TGTGCCAGCAGCCCACATAGCGGGAAGGAGACCCAGTACTTC.

This clone has more than one count but fewer than ten. The CDR3 bases are TGTGCCAGCAGTGACAAACAGGGAGAGCCTGAAGCTTTCTTT. The encoded protein is CASSDKQGEPEAFF. The J gene is TRBJ1-1, the V gene TRBV2, with D perhaps matching TRBD1 (6 bases). V was shortened by 3 bases and J by 6 bases, with 14 bases between the two germline ends. The CDR3 covers 14 residues. Germline CDR1 is SNHLY and CDR2 is FYNNEI.

This clone was found a few times. The chain combines TRBV28 with TRBJ2-5, with D unclear. The CDR3 length is 14 residues. V lost 6 bases and J lost 2, with 13 bases in between. Per the germline V gene, CDR1 is MDHEN and CDR2 is SYDVKM. The CDR3 protein is CASSPFANQETQYF. The CDR3 nucleotides are TGTGCCAGCAGCCCATTTGCAAATCAAGAGACCCAGTACTTC.

V and J are TRBV6-6 and TRBJ2-7; either TRBD1 or TRBD2 may fit D (5 bases each). The V end was cut by 1 base, the J end by 6 bases, with 19 bases between. The CDR3 is 16 residues long. Germline V lookup: CDR1 MNHNY, CDR2 SVGAGI (reference sequence). The CDR3 coding sequence is TGTGCCAGCAGTTACTTGTCCGGGACCAAGTGGGGCGAGCAGTACTTC. Its translation: CASSYLSGTKWGEQYF.

V gene TRBV10-2 combines with J gene TRBJ1-2; TRBD1 aligns across 9 bases. This CDR3 region has 16 residues. CDR1 is WSHSY and CDR2 is SAAADI in the germline V gene. V was pared by 7 bases and J by 4 bases, with 13 bases of the junction left unmatched. The CDR3 sequence: CASKRDRVNVGYGYTF. In nucleotides, the CDR3 is TGCGCCAGCAAACGGGACAGGGTCAATGTCGGCTATGGCTACACCTTC.

The chain employs TRBV5-4 and TRBJ2-1; 7 bases map to TRBD2. The germline V gene encodes CDR1 SGHNT and CDR2 YYREEE (reference sequence). V shed 1 base and J 2 bases; nucleotides not matched to a gene: 3. CDR3 size: 15 residues. The DNA for the CDR3 is TGTGCCAGCAGCTTGTCCAGCGGGACCTACAATGAGCAGTTCTTC. Translated, it gives CASSLSSGTYNEQFF.